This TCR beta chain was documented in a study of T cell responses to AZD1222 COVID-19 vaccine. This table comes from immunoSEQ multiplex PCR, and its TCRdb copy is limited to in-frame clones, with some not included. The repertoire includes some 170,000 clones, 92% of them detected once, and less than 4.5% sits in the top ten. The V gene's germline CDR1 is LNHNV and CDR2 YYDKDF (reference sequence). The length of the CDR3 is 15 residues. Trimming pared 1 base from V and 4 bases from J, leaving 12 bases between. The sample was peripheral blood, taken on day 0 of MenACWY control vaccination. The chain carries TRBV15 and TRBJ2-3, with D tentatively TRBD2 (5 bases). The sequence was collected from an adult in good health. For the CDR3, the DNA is TGTGCCACCAGCAGAGGAGGACGGAGGTCAGATACGCAGTATTTT. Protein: CATSRGGRRSDTQYF.